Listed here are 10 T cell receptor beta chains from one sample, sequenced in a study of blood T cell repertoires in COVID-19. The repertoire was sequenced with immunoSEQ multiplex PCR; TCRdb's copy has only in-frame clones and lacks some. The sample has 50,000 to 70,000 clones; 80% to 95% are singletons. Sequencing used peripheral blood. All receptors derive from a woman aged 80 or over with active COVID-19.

This chain's CDR3 is CASSARGSGNTIYF. CDR3 DNA sequence: TGTGCCAGCAGCGCCAGGGGTAGTGGAAACACCATATATTTT. This rearrangement joins TRBV5-6 to TRBJ1-3; D is possibly TRBD1 (6 bases). Per germline, CDR1 SGHDT and CDR2 YYEEEE. This CDR3 contains 14 residues. Trimming left V 4 bases short and J 3 bases short, with 11 bases between.

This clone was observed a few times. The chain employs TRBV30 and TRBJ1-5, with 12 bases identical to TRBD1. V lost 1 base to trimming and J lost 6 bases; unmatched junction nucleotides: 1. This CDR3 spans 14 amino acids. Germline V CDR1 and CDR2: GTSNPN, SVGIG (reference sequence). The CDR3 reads CAWSGDRGLQPQHF. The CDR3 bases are TGTGCCTGGAGTGGGGACAGGGGGCTTCAGCCCCAGCATTTT.

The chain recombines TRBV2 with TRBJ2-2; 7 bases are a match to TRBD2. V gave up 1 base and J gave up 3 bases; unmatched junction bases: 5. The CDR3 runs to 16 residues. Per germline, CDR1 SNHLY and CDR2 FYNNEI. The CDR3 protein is CASSEGGRDYTGELFF. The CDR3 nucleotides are TGTGCCAGCAGTGAAGGAGGGAGGGACTACACCGGGGAGCTGTTTTTT.

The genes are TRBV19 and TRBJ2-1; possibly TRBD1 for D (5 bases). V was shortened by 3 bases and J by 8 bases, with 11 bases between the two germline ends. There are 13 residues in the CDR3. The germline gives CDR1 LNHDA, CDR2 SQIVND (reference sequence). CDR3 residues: CASSIFRGDEQFF. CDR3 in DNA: TGTGCCAGTAGTATTTTTAGGGGTGATGAGCAGTTCTTC. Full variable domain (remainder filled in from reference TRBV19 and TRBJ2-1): DGGITQSPKYLFRKEGQNVTLSCEQNLNHDAMYWYRQDPGQGLRLIYYSQIVNDFQKGDIAEGYSVSREKKESFPLTVTSAQKNPTAFYLCASSIFRGDEQFFGPGTRLTVL.

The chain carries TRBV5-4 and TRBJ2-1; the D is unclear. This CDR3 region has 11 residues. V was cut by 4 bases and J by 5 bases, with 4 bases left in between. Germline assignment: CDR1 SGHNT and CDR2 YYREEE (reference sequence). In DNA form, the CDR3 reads TGTGCCAGCAGCACTAACAATGAGCAGTTCTTC. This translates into CASSTNNEQFF.

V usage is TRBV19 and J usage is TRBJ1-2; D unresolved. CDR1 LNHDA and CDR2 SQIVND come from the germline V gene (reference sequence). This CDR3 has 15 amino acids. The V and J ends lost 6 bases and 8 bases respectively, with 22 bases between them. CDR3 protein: CASRVGDDIHGGYTF. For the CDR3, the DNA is TGTGCCAGTAGGGTGGGCGACGACATACATGGGGGCTACACCTTC.

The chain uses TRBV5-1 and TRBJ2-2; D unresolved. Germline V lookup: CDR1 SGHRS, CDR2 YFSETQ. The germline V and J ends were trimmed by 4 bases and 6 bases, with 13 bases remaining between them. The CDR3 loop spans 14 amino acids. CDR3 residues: CASSPLVAAGELFF. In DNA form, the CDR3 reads TGCGCCAGCAGCCCCCTGGTAGCCGCCGGGGAGCTGTTTTTT.

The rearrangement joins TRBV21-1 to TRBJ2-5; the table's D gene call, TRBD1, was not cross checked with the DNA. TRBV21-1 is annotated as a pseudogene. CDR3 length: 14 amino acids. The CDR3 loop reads CASSRQGRGETQYF. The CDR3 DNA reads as TGTGCCAGCAGCAGACAGGGAAGGGGGGAGACCCAGTACTTC.

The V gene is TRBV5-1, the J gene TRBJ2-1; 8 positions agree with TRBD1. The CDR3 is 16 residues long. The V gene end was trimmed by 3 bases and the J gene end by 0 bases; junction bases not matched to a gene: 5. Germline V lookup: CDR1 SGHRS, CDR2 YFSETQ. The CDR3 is CASSSIGQGSYNEQFF. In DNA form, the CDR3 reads TGCGCCAGCAGCTCCATCGGACAGGGCTCCTACAATGAGCAGTTCTTC.

The CDR3 region is CATSGLAGHTDTQYF. The CDR3 DNA is TGTGCCACCAGCGGACTAGCGGGCCATACAGATACGCAGTATTTT. The rearrangement joins TRBV24-1 to TRBJ2-3; 11 bases map to TRBD2. The CDR3 runs to 15 residues. Germline CDR1 is KGHDR and CDR2 is SFDVKD. Unmatched junction bases numbered 5, after V lost 7 bases and J lost 3 bases.